The T cell receptor (beta chain) described here comes from a study of cytomegalovirus exposure and HLA in healthy donors. Study summary: Among roughly 180 million T cells, an earlier analysis found roughly 100 million unique TCR beta sequences. Most genotyped donors, over 70% of about 400, had Caucasian-associated genetic ancestry.

V was shortened by 5 bases and J by 2 bases, with 13 bases between the two germline ends. Germline V gene lookup returns CDR1 MNHEY and CDR2 SVGAGI. This CDR3 is built from 14 residues. In the PCR, 60 Vbeta and 13 Jbeta primers were used. Source study methods: It was a later analysis that counted roughly 79 million unique TCR beta chains, of which roughly 11 million were shared. Clones were sequenced by immunoSEQ multiplex PCR, and TCRdb holds only the in-frame ones, with some missing. V, J and clone size derive from that table, while D and trimming were established from the DNA sequence. This table holds around 200,000 clones, around 78% found once. Healthy bone marrow donors made up the cohort.

V and J are TRBV6-5 and TRBJ2-7; D is possibly TRBD2 (6 bases). The source is a man under 40 in good health and CMV-seronegative. The material sequenced was PBMCs. The CDR3 loop is CASSRRDSTYEQYF. CDR3 sequence (DNA): TGTGCCAGCAGTCGCCGGGACTCAACCTACGAGCAGTACTTC.